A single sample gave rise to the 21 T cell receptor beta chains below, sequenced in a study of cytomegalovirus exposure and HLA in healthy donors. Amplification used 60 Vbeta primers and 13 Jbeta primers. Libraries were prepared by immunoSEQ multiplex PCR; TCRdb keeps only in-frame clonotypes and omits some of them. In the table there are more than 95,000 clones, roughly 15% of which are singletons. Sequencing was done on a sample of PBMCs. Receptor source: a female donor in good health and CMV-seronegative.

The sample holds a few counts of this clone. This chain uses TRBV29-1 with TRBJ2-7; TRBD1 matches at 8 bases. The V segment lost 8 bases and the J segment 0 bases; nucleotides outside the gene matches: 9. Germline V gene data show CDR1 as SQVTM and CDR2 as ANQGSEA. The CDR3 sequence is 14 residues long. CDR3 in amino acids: CSIATGAGSYEQYF. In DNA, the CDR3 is TGCAGCATAGCGACAGGGGCCGGCTCCTACGAGCAGTACTTC.

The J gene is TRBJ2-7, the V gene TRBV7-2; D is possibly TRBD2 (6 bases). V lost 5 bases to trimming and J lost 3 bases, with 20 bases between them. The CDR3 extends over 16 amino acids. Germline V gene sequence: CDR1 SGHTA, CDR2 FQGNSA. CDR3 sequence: CASSQGPTSLLYEQYF. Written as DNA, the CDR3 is TGTGCCAGCAGCCAGGGCCCTACTAGCCTGCTCTACGAGCAGTACTTC.

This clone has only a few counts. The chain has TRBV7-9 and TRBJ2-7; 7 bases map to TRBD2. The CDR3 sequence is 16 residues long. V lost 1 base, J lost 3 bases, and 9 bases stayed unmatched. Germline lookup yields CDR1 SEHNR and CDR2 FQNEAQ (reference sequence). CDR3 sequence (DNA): TGTGCCAGCAGCTTAGATGTAGGTCAGCGGGGCTACGAGCAGTACTTC. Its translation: CASSLDVGQRGYEQYF.

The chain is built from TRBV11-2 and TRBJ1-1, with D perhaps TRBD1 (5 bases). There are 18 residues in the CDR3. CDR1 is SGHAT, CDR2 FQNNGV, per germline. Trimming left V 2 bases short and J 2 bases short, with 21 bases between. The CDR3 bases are TGTGCCAGCAGCTTAAGGTCCCCTGCGGAAAGGGGTAACACTGAAGCTTTCTTT. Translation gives CASSLRSPAERGNTEAFF.

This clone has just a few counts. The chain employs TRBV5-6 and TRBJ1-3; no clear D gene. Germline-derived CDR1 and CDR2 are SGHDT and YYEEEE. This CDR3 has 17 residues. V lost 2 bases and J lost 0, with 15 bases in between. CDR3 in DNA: TGTGCCAGCAGCTTACCCTGGGCTCCTACCTCTGGAAACACCATATATTTT. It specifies CASSLPWAPTSGNTIYF.

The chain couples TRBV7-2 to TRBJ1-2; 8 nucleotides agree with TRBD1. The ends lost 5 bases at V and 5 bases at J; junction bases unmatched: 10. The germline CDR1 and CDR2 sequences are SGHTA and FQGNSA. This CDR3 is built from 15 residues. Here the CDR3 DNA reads TGTGCCAGCAGCAGAGACAGGGGCGGGGGATATGGCTACACCTTC. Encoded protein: CASSRDRGGGYGYTF.

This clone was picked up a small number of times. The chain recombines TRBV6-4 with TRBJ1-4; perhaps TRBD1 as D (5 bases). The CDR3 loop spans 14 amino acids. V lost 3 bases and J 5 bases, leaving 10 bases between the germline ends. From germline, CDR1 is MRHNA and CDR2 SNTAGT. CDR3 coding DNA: TGTGCCAGCAGTGAGACAGCTACGAATGAAAAACTGTTTTTT. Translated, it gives CASSETATNEKLFF.

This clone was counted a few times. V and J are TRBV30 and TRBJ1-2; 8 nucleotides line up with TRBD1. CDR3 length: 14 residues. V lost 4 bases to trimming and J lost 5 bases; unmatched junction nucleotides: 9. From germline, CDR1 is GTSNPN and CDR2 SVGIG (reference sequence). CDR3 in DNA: TGTGCCTGGACAACCTGGACAGGGAGGTATGGCTACACCTTC. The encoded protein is CAWTTWTGRYGYTF.

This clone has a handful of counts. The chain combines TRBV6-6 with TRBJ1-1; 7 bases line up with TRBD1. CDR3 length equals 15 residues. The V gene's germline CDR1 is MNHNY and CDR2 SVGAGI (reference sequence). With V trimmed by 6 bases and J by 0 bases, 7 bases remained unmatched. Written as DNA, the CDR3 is TGTGCCAGCAGGCCCGGACAGGATATGAACACTGAAGCTTTCTTT. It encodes CASRPGQDMNTEAFF.

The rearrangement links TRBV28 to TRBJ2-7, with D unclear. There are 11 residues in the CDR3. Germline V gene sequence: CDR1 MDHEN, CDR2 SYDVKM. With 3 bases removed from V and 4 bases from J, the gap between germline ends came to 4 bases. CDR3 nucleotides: TGTGCCAGCAGTTTCGGGTACGAGCAGTACTTC. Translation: CASSFGYEQYF.

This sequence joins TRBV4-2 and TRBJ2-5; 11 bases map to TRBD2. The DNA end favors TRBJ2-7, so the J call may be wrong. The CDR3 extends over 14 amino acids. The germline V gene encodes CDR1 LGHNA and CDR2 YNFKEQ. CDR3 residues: CASSQTSGTYEQYF. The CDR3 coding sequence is TGTGCCAGCAGCCAGACTAGCGGGACCTACGAGCAGTACTTC.

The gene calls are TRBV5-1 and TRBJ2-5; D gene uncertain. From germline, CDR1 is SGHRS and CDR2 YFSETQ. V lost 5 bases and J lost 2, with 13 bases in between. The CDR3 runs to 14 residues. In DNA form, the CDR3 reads TGCGCCAGCAGTAATGTGGTCAGACAAGAGACCCAGTACTTC. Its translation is CASSNVVRQETQYF.

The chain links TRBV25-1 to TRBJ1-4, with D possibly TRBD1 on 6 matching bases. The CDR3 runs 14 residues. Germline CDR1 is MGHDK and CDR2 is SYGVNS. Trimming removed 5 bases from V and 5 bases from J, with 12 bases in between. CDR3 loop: CASSRQGLNEKLFF. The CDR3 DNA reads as TGTGCCAGCAGTCGGCAGGGGTTAAATGAAAAACTGTTTTTT.

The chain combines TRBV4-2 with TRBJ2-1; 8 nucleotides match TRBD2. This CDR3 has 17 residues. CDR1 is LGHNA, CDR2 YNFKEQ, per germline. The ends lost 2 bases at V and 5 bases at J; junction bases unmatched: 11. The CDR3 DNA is TGTGCCAGCAGCCAACCCTCAAGCGGGAGTTATCACAATGAGCAGTTCTTC. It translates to CASSQPSSGSYHNEQFF.

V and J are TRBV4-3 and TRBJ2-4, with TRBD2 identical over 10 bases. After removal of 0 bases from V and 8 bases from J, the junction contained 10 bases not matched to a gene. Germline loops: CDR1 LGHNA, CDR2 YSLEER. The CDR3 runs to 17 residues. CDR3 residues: CASSQDHKLAGRDIQYF. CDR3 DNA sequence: TGCGCCAGCAGCCAAGACCACAAACTAGCGGGGAGGGACATTCAGTACTTC.

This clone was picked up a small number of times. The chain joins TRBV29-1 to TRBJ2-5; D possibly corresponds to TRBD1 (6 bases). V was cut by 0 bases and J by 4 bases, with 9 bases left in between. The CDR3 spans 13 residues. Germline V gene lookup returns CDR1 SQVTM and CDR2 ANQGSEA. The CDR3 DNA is TGCAGCGTTGAAGATCCCAGGGGAGAGACCCAGTACTTC. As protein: CSVEDPRGETQYF.

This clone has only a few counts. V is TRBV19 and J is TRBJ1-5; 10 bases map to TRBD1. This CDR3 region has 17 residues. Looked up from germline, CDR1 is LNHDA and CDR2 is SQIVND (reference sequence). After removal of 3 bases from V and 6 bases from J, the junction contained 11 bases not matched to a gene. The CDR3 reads CASSIQMGQGMGQPQHF. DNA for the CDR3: TGTGCCAGTAGTATCCAGATGGGACAGGGGATGGGTCAGCCCCAGCATTTT.

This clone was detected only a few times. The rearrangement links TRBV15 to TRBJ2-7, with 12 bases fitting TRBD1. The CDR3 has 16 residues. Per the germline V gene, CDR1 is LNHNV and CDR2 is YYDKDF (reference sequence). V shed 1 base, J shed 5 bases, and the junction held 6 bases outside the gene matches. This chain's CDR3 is CATSRVPGTGGDEQYF. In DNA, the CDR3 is TGTGCCACCAGCAGAGTCCCTGGGACAGGGGGCGACGAGCAGTACTTC.

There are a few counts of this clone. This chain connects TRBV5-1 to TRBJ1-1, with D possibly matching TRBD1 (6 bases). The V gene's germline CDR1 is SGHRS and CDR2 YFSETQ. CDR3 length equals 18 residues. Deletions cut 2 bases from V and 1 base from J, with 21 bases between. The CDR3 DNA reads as TGCGCCAGCAGCTTTCGTGGGGGACAACCTAGAGGGAACACTGAAGCTTTCTTT. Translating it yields CASSFRGGQPRGNTEAFF.

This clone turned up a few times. CDR3 sequence (DNA): TGTGCCAGCAGCTTAGGACAGGGAACCGAGGGCAATCAGCCCCAGCATTTT. Translating gives CASSLGQGTEGNQPQHF. This chain connects TRBV7-2 to TRBJ1-5; TRBD1 aligns across 7 bases. V gave up 1 base and J gave up 2 bases; unmatched junction bases: 8. The CDR3 is 17 residues long. CDR1 and CDR2 (germline): SGHTA, FQGNSA. The full variable domain, in which reference TRBV7-2 and TRBJ1-5 provide the parts outside the CDR3, is GAGVSQSPSNKVTEKGKDVELRCDPISGHTALYWYRQSLGQGLEFLIYFQGNSAPDKSGLPSDRFSAERTGGSVSTLTIQRTQQEDSAVYLCASSLGQGTEGNQPQHFGDGTRLSIL.

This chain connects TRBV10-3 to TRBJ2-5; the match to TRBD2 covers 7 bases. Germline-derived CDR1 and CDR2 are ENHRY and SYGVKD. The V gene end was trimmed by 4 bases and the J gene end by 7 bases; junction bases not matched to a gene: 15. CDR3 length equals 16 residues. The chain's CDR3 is CAISGRHGRQDGTQYF. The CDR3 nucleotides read TGTGCCATCAGTGGCCGTCACGGGAGGCAGGATGGGACCCAGTACTTC.